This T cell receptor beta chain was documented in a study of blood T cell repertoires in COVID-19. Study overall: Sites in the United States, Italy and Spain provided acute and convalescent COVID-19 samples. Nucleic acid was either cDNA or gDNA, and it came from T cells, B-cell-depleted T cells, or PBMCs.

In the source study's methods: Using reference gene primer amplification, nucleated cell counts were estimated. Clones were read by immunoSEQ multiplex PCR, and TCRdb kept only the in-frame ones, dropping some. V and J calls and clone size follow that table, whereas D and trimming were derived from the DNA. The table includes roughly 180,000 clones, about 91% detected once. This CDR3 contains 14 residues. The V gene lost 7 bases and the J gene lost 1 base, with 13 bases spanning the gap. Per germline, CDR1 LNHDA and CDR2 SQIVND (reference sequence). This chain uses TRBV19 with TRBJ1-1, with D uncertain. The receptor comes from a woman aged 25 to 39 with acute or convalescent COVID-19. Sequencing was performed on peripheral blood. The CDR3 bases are TGTGCCAGTAAACGGGGTCCCCCGAACACTGAAGCTTTCTTT. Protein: CASKRGPPNTEAFF. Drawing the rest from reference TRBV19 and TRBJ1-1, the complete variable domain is DGGITQSPKYLFRKEGQNVTLSCEQNLNHDAMYWYRQDPGQGLRLIYYSQIVNDFQKGDIAEGYSVSREKKESFPLTVTSAQKNPTAFYLCASKRGPPNTEAFFGQGTRLTVV.